This TCR beta chain was identified in a study of blood T cell repertoires in COVID-19. Looking at the study overall: T cells, B-cell-depleted T cells, or PBMCs supplied cDNA or gDNA.

The cohort comprised adults aged about 18 to 89 years residing in under 25 US areas. Membership in each cohort depended on participant-reported clinical history. Authors' data handling: Estimates of nucleated cell counts were drawn from the amplification of reference gene primers. Here immunoSEQ multiplex PCR was the method, and the copy in TCRdb shows in-frame clones only, minus some. D and trimming come from the DNA, and the V and J calls and clone size come from that table. There are 200,000 to 300,000 clones in the sample; more than 75% occur only once, and approximately 1.7% lies in the top ten. This clone was detected once. CDR3 length: 16 amino acids. V dropped 4 bases and J dropped 3; count of bases not matched to a gene: 4. Germline V lookup: CDR1 SGHRS, CDR2 YFSETQ.

This rearrangement joins TRBV5-1 to TRBJ2-2, with TRBD2 matching over 12 bases. Sequenced: PBMCs or T cells enriched from blood (not recorded which). This clonotype was obtained from a man aged 35-49 years who had recovered from COVID-19. CDR3 region: CASSPRLAGDTGELFF. CDR3 DNA sequence: TGCGCCAGCAGCCCTAGACTAGCGGGAGACACCGGGGAGCTGTTTTTT. The full variable domain, completed using reference TRBV5-1 and TRBJ2-2, is KAGVTQTPRYLIKTRGQQVTLSCSPISGHRSVSWYQQTPGQGLQFLFEYFSETQRNKGNFPGRFSGRQFSNSRSEMNVSTLELGDSALYLCASSPRLAGDTGELFFGEGSRLTVL.